These 26 T cell receptor beta chains originate from one sample sequenced in a study of blood T cell repertoires in COVID-19 (dated by TCRdb to about 2020). The library was produced with the immunoSEQ multiplex PCR assay. The table comes from immuneACCESS by way of TCRdb, which keeps in-frame sequences with V and J called. Part of the clones is missing from these tables; in studies checked, under half for an unresolved V gene and the rest for unknown reasons. Recorded for this sample are around 80,000 clones; about 80% of them occurred a single time. The biggest ten clones account for approximately 9.1% of the sample. The sequenced sample was peripheral blood. These receptors were taken from a human donor in a cohort sampled during active COVID-19.

The chain joins TRBV4-2 to TRBJ1-2; weak D call: TRBD1 (5 bases). Trimming shortened V by 5 bases and J by 2 bases, and 12 bases separated the two germline ends. The CDR3 covers 14 residues. CDR1 LGHNA and CDR2 YNFKEQ come from the germline V gene. This CDR3 reads CASSGRGENYGYTF. CDR3 DNA sequence: TGTGCCAGCAGCGGGCGGGGCGAGAACTATGGCTACACCTTC.

J is TRBJ1-3 and V is TRBV12-5; unclear D gene. CDR1 is LGHNT, CDR2 FRNRAP, per germline. With 9 bases removed from V and 4 bases from J, the gap between germline ends came to 10 bases. CDR3 size: 12 residues. The CDR3 here is CASEGGGNTIYF. CDR3 in DNA: TGTGCTAGCGAGGGAGGCGGAAACACCATATATTTT.

This clone was recorded once. This sequence joins TRBV9 and TRBJ2-6; TRBD2 matches at 9 bases. The CDR3 contains 17 residues. Germline V gene lookup returns CDR1 SGDLS and CDR2 YYNGEE. V lost 2 bases to trimming and J lost 2 bases; unmatched junction nucleotides: 5. In nucleotides, the CDR3 is TGTGCCAGCAGCGTGGCTATAGCGGGAGCTGGGGCCAACGTCCTGACTTTC. This codes for CASSVAIAGAGANVLTF.

In this sample, this clone turned up once. The V call is TRBV5-6, the J call TRBJ1-6, with 9 positions matching TRBD1. The germline gives CDR1 SGHDT, CDR2 YYEEEE. V was clipped by 6 bases and J by 7 bases; unmatched bases: 5. The CDR3 runs to 14 residues. CDR3 nucleotide sequence: TGTGCCAGCAACTACAGGGGGCTCAATTCACCCCTCCACTTT. As protein: CASNYRGLNSPLHF. The full variable domain, completed using reference TRBV5-6 and TRBJ1-6, is DAGVTQSPTHLIKTRGQQVTLRCSPKSGHDTVSWYQQALGQGPQFIFQYYEEEERQRGNFPDRFSGHQFPNYSSELNVNALLLGDSALYLCASNYRGLNSPLHFGNGTRLTVT.

The genes are TRBV11-3 and TRBJ2-2; no clear D gene. Looked up from germline, CDR1 is SGHNT and CDR2 is YENEEA. The CDR3 spans 12 residues. V was pared by 2 bases and J by 6 bases, with 4 bases between. CDR3 bases: TGTGCCAGCAGCTTATGGCCCGGGGAGCTGTTTTTT. It is translated as CASSLWPGELFF.

The J gene is TRBJ1-1, the V gene TRBV6-5; D ambiguous. Germline CDR1 reads MNHEY; CDR2 reads SVGAGI. The ends were cut back, 6 bases at V and 1 base at J, with 9 bases in the middle. The CDR3 spans 13 residues. The CDR3 here is CASSAAGNTEAFF. In nucleotides, the CDR3 is TGTGCCAGCAGCGCGGCGGGGAACACTGAAGCTTTCTTT.

The chain employs TRBV11-3 and TRBJ1-5, with D tentatively TRBD1 (6 bases). This CDR3 contains 14 residues. The V end lost 1 base, the J end lost 2 bases, and 6 bases lay between the germline ends. The germline V gene encodes CDR1 SGHNT and CDR2 YENEEA. The CDR3 reads CASSLAGGNQPQHF. CDR3 in DNA: TGTGCCAGCAGCTTAGCAGGGGGCAATCAGCCCCAGCATTTT.

This clone was counted a single time. The V and J genes are TRBV20-1 and TRBJ2-5; TRBD2 might be the D (6 bases). The germline V and J ends were trimmed by 3 bases and 5 bases, with 19 bases remaining between them. CDR3 length: 15 residues. Germline loops: CDR1 DFQATT, CDR2 SNEGSKA (reference sequence). CDR3 amino acids: CSASRAYGGLETQYF. CDR3 DNA sequence: TGCAGTGCTAGTCGAGCTTACGGGGGACTGGAGACCCAGTACTTC.

This sequence joins TRBV5-1 and TRBJ2-4; TRBD1 agrees at 7 bases. CDR1 and CDR2 (germline): SGHRS, YFSETQ. CDR3 length equals 14 residues. V shed 0 bases, J shed 8 bases, and the junction held 5 bases outside the gene matches. CDR3: CASSLDRQGDIQYF. In DNA form, the CDR3 reads TGCGCCAGCAGCTTGGATCGACAGGGAGACATTCAGTACTTC. Drawing the rest from reference TRBV5-1 and TRBJ2-4, the complete variable domain is KAGVTQTPRYLIKTRGQQVTLSCSPISGHRSVSWYQQTPGQGLQFLFEYFSETQRNKGNFPGRFSGRQFSNSRSEMNVSTLELGDSALYLCASSLDRQGDIQYFGAGTRLSVL.

The chain couples TRBV2 to TRBJ2-3, with a possible D match to TRBD2 (5 bases). The germline CDR1 and CDR2 sequences are SNHLY and FYNNEI. CDR3 size: 15 residues. V was pared by 4 bases and J by 0 bases, with 11 bases between. CDR3 DNA sequence: TGTGCCAGCAGTGCGGAGGTTACTAGCACAGATACGCAGTATTTT. Protein product: CASSAEVTSTDTQYF. The complete variable domain, with remaining parts taken from reference TRBV2 and TRBJ2-3, reads EPEVTQTPSHQVTQMGQEVILRCVPISNHLYFYWYRQILGQKVEFLVSFYNNEISEKSEIFDDQFSVERPDGSNFTLKIRSTKLEDSAMYFCASSAEVTSTDTQYFGPGTRLTVL.

The chain employs TRBV12-3 or TRBV12-4 and TRBJ1-2; perhaps TRBD1 as D (6 bases). Trimming took 7 bases from V and 0 from J, leaving 9 bases between them. There are 13 residues in the CDR3. CDR3 DNA sequence: TGTGCCAGCACGACAGGAGCTAACTATGGCTACACCTTC. Translation gives CASTTGANYGYTF.

This chain joins TRBV5-4 and TRBJ2-2; D is unclear. Deletions cut 2 bases from V and 0 bases from J, with 5 bases between. CDR1 SGHNT and CDR2 YYREEE come from the germline V gene (reference sequence). The CDR3 has 14 residues. CDR3 amino acids: CASSLATNTGELFF. CDR3 DNA sequence: TGTGCCAGCAGCTTAGCGACGAACACCGGGGAGCTGTTTTTT.

This chain connects TRBV12-3 or TRBV12-4 to TRBJ2-7; D is unresolved. The CDR3 spans 12 residues. V lost 4 bases and J 7 bases, leaving 11 bases between the germline ends. CDR3 bases: TGTGCCAGCAGTTCCGATTCACGGGAGCAGTACTTC. This encodes CASSSDSREQYF.

This chain connects TRBV6-1 to TRBJ2-7, with D maybe TRBD1 (5 bases). The CDR3 runs to 15 residues. Germline values: CDR1 MNHNS, CDR2 SASEGT. The V end was cut by 0 bases, the J end by 0 bases, with 9 bases between. The chain's CDR3 is CASSEALGHSYEQYF. Written as DNA, the CDR3 is TGTGCCAGCAGTGAAGCGCTTGGACACTCCTACGAGCAGTACTTC.

This sequence joins TRBV19 and TRBJ1-2; D not resolved. The V end lost 0 bases, the J end lost 0 bases, and 8 bases lay between the germline ends. The germline CDR1 and CDR2 sequences are LNHDA and SQIVND (reference sequence). The CDR3 has 15 amino acids. CDR3 region: CASSIEVGSNYGYTF. Written as DNA, the CDR3 is TGTGCCAGTAGTATAGAGGTTGGCTCTAACTATGGCTACACCTTC.

The rearrangement links TRBV6-4 to TRBJ2-1; the match to TRBD2 covers 14 bases. The CDR3 contains 16 residues. The germline V gene encodes CDR1 MRHNA and CDR2 SNTAGT. Trimming at V came to 3 bases and at J to 6 bases, leaving 4 bases not matched to a gene. The chain's CDR3 is CASSEWGLAGANEQFF. CDR3 DNA: TGTGCCAGCAGTGAGTGGGGACTAGCGGGAGCCAATGAGCAGTTCTTC.

V and J are TRBV6-1 and TRBJ1-1; weak D call: TRBD1 (6 bases). Trimming pared 2 bases from V and 10 bases from J, leaving 8 bases between. CDR1 and CDR2 (germline): MNHNS, SASEGT. This CDR3 has 11 residues. The DNA of the CDR3 is TGTGCCAGCAGTGAATCCAGGGGAGCTTTCTTT. Its translation is CASSESRGAFF.

This chain links TRBV5-1 with TRBJ2-2; D gene ambiguous. The germline V and J ends were trimmed by 0 bases and 3 bases, with 18 bases remaining between them. Germline lookup yields CDR1 SGHRS and CDR2 YFSETQ. The CDR3 covers 18 residues. The CDR3 sequence: CASSLEGSLYKDTGELFF. For the CDR3, the DNA is TGCGCCAGCAGCTTGGAAGGTAGCCTTTATAAAGACACCGGGGAGCTGTTTTTT.

The rearrangement joins TRBV2 to TRBJ1-2; a weak D match, TRBD1 (5 bases). CDR1 and CDR2 (germline): SNHLY, FYNNEI. V lost 8 bases and J 7 bases, leaving 11 bases between the germline ends. The CDR3 contains 11 residues. CDR3 coding DNA: TGTGCCAGCGGAGGGGATATTGGCTACACCTTC. It translates to CASGGDIGYTF. The variable domain in full, with the rest retrieved from reference TRBV2 and TRBJ1-2, is EPEVTQTPSHQVTQMGQEVILRCVPISNHLYFYWYRQILGQKVEFLVSFYNNEISEKSEIFDDQFSVERPDGSNFTLKIRSTKLEDSAMYFCASGGDIGYTFGSGTRLTVV.

This clone was counted a few times. This rearrangement joins TRBV18 to TRBJ1-6; 7 nucleotides align to TRBD1. Germline V gene sequence: CDR1 KGHSH, CDR2 LQKENI. The CDR3 runs to 13 residues. With 5 bases clipped from V and 7 bases from J, the junction kept 2 bases outside the gene matches. The CDR3 DNA reads as TGTGCCAGCTCAGGGACAGACAATTCACCCCTCCACTTT. Its protein is CASSGTDNSPLHF.

The chain carries TRBV5-1 and TRBJ2-3; weak D call: TRBD2 (7 bases). With 4 bases removed from V and 0 bases from J, the gap between germline ends came to 15 bases. CDR1 and CDR2 (germline): SGHRS, YFSETQ. The CDR3 totals 16 residues. CDR3 DNA: TGCGCCAGCAGCCCTGGGGGGGGCCCTAGCACAGATACGCAGTATTTT. This codes for CASSPGGGPSTDTQYF. The complete variable domain, with remaining parts taken from reference TRBV5-1 and TRBJ2-3, reads KAGVTQTPRYLIKTRGQQVTLSCSPISGHRSVSWYQQTPGQGLQFLFEYFSETQRNKGNFPGRFSGRQFSNSRSEMNVSTLELGDSALYLCASSPGGGPSTDTQYFGPGTRLTVL.

This clone has more than one count but fewer than ten. This chain connects TRBV24-1 to TRBJ1-1; D is ambiguous. Trimming took 2 bases from V and 6 from J, leaving 3 bases between them. The V gene's germline CDR1 is KGHDR and CDR2 SFDVKD. This CDR3 has 11 residues. CDR3 nucleotide sequence: TGTGCCACCAGTGATTCCGCTGAAGCTTTCTTT. The encoded protein is CATSDSAEAFF.

This clone was observed a handful of times. The rearrangement uses TRBV5-1 and TRBJ1-6; 8 bases align to TRBD1. The V gene's germline CDR1 is SGHRS and CDR2 YFSETQ. The J segment lost 7 bases and the V segment lost 4 bases, leaving 10 bases of the junction unmatched. This CDR3 is built from 16 residues. CDR3 in amino acids: CASSPHRTGSNSPLHF. The CDR3 DNA reads TGCGCCAGCAGCCCTCACCGGACAGGGAGCAATTCACCCCTCCACTTT.

The rearrangement uses TRBV18 and TRBJ1-4; D is perhaps TRBD1 (5 bases). The CDR3 has 16 residues. V was shortened by 2 bases and J by 4 bases, with 14 bases between the two germline ends. The germline gives CDR1 KGHSH, CDR2 LQKENI. CDR3 residues: CASSPRKGLVNEKLFF. The DNA for the CDR3 is TGTGCCAGCTCACCAAGGAAGGGGCTGGTTAATGAAAAACTGTTTTTT.

In this sample, this clone turned up once. The chain employs TRBV7-3 and TRBJ1-3, with TRBD1 matching 7 bases. CDR3 size: 13 residues. V was clipped by 5 bases and J by 7 bases; unmatched bases: 5. Germline CDR1 is SGHTA and CDR2 is FQGTGA. The CDR3 region is CASSRTGSNTIYF. DNA for the CDR3: TGTGCCAGCAGCCGGACAGGTTCTAACACCATATATTTT.

V gene TRBV29-1 combines with J gene TRBJ2-3, with 14 positions matching TRBD2. Germline CDR1 is SQVTM and CDR2 is ANQGSEA. CDR3 length equals 15 residues. Germline trimming cut 6 bases from V and 3 bases from J; bases unmatched to any gene: 5. In DNA, the CDR3 is TGCAGCGTAGGGGGACTAGCGGGAGAGACAGATACGCAGTATTTT. This sequence encodes CSVGGLAGETDTQYF.